The next 30 T cell receptor beta chains were all read from a single sample in a study of T cell responses to AZD1222 COVID-19 vaccine. Clones were sequenced by immunoSEQ multiplex PCR, and TCRdb holds only the in-frame ones, with some missing. The data contain approximately 100,000 clones, roughly nine tenths of them singletons. The sample consisted of peripheral blood, taken 28 days after the second AZD1222 dose. These receptors all come from an adult who received the AZD1222 COVID-19 vaccine.

The chain has TRBV7-7 and TRBJ2-1; D not certain. This CDR3 has 13 residues. Per germline, CDR1 SSHAT and CDR2 FNYEAQ (reference sequence). The V and J ends lost 3 bases and 5 bases respectively, with 8 bases between them. The CDR3 DNA is TGTGCCAGCAGCTTGGAACCGAACAATGAGCAGTTCTTC. This translates into CASSLEPNNEQFF.

The chain links TRBV4-2 to TRBJ2-3, with TRBD1 identical over 7 bases. Germline-derived CDR1 and CDR2 are LGHNA and YNFKEQ. Germline trimming cut 3 bases from V and 0 bases from J; bases unmatched to any gene: 6. CDR3 length: 16 amino acids. The CDR3 DNA reads TGTGCCAGCAGCCAGGGGTTGGGACAGAGCACAGATACGCAGTATTTT. Translating gives CASSQGLGQSTDTQYF.

V gene TRBV11-3 combines with J gene TRBJ1-4; D gene ambiguous. The CDR3 length is 16 residues. Germline V lookup: CDR1 SGHNT, CDR2 YENEEA. The germline V and J ends were trimmed by 1 base and 0 bases, with 9 bases remaining between them. The CDR3 here is CASSLGAASTNEKLFF. CDR3 coding DNA: TGTGCCAGCAGCTTAGGGGCGGCATCAACTAATGAAAAACTGTTTTTT.

The chain joins TRBV19 to TRBJ1-5; a possible D gene is TRBD1 (6 bases). V dropped 6 bases and J dropped 4 bases, with 16 bases sitting between them. The CDR3 sequence is 15 residues long. CDR1 and CDR2 from the germline V gene are LNHDA and SQIVND (reference sequence). The CDR3 region is CASSQGGAGNQPQHF. The CDR3 region has the DNA TGTGCCAGTAGCCAAGGGGGGGCGGGTAATCAGCCCCAGCATTTT. The complete variable domain, with remaining parts taken from reference TRBV19 and TRBJ1-5, reads DGGITQSPKYLFRKEGQNVTLSCEQNLNHDAMYWYRQDPGQGLRLIYYSQIVNDFQKGDIAEGYSVSREKKESFPLTVTSAQKNPTAFYLCASSQGGAGNQPQHFGDGTRLSIL.

The chain couples TRBV19 to TRBJ2-2; 7 bases are shared with TRBD2. V lost 4 bases to trimming and J lost 4 bases; unmatched junction nucleotides: 15. The CDR3 sequence is 18 residues long. Germline assignment: CDR1 LNHDA and CDR2 SQIVND (reference sequence). CDR3 coding DNA: TGTGCCAGTAGTAAACGACTTGGGAGCGGGGCAACCACCGGGGAGCTGTTTTTT. Amino acids: CASSKRLGSGATTGELFF.

This clone was counted a single time. The genes are TRBV6-5 and TRBJ1-5; unclear D gene. Between the trimmed V and J ends, which lost 2 bases and 3 bases, there was a span of 11 bases. Germline V lookup: CDR1 MNHEY, CDR2 SVGAGI. CDR3 length equals 15 residues. The chain's CDR3 is CASSYTRGNNQPQHF. CDR3 coding DNA: TGTGCCAGCAGTTACACAAGAGGGAACAATCAGCCCCAGCATTTT.

The chain uses TRBV7-3 and TRBJ1-2, with a tentative D call TRBD1 (5 bases). V lost 4 bases, J lost 7 bases, and 16 bases lay in between. The CDR3 is made up of 14 amino acids. Germline CDR1 SGHTA, CDR2 FQGTGA. CDR3 sequence: CASSSSNAQGGYTF. CDR3 nucleotides: TGTGCCAGCAGCTCAAGCAATGCGCAGGGTGGCTACACCTTC.

CDR3 DNA sequence: TGTGCCAGTGGACAGGGGTGGGACACTGAAGCTTTCTTT. Protein product: CASGQGWDTEAFF. This chain joins TRBV19 and TRBJ1-1, with 9 bases lining up with TRBD1. Germline loops: CDR1 LNHDA, CDR2 SQIVND (reference sequence). CDR3 size: 13 residues. J gave up 3 bases and V 8 bases, and 4 bases lay outside the gene matches.

The chain recombines TRBV18 with TRBJ2-5; possible D gene TRBD2, 6 bases. Trimming stripped 0 bases from V and 4 bases from J, with 6 bases between. Germline assignment: CDR1 KGHSH and CDR2 LQKENI. This CDR3 contains 13 residues. The CDR3 loop is CASSPPGGETQYF. Written as DNA, the CDR3 is TGTGCCAGCTCACCACCCGGGGGAGAGACCCAGTACTTC.

The rearrangement links TRBV14 to TRBJ1-2; unclear D gene. Between the trimmed V and J ends, which lost 1 base and 4 bases, there was a span of 4 bases. This CDR3 comprises 12 residues. Looked up from germline, CDR1 is SGHDN and CDR2 is FVKESK. The CDR3 loop reads CASSQALYGYTF. The CDR3, as DNA: TGTGCCAGCAGCCAAGCGCTCTATGGCTACACCTTC.

CDR3 nucleotides: TGTGCCAGCAGACCGGTTGGAGGGGCTGGAAACACCATATATTTT. It specifies CASRPVGGAGNTIYF. The chain joins TRBV27 to TRBJ1-3, with TRBD1 as a possible D gene (5 bases). This CDR3 is built from 15 residues. V lost 6 bases and J 2 bases, leaving 14 bases between the germline ends. Germline CDR1 is MNHEY and CDR2 is SMNVEV (reference sequence).

The rearrangement uses TRBV18 and TRBJ1-6; D is ambiguous. Trimming left V 0 bases short and J 9 bases short, with 3 bases between. Per the germline V gene, CDR1 is KGHSH and CDR2 is LQKENI. The length of the CDR3 is 12 residues. The CDR3 loop is CASSPPGSPLHF. CDR3 nucleotide sequence: TGTGCCAGCTCACCACCCGGTTCACCCCTCCACTTT.

This clone has more than one count but fewer than ten. This CDR3 is CASSFRGNYEQYF. In nucleotides, the CDR3 is TGTGCCAGCAGCTTCCGGGGCAATTACGAGCAGTACTTC. The chain carries TRBV5-4 and TRBJ2-7, with D perhaps assigned TRBD1 or TRBD2 (5 bases each). The V end was cut by 2 bases, the J end by 4 bases, with 10 bases between. This CDR3 has 13 amino acids. Germline lookup yields CDR1 SGHNT and CDR2 YYREEE (reference sequence).

V and J are TRBV30 and TRBJ1-1, with D possibly matching TRBD1 (5 bases). The CDR3 contains 13 residues. Germline V gene data show CDR1 as GTSNPN and CDR2 as SVGIG (reference sequence). V lost 5 bases and J 6 bases, leaving 16 bases between the germline ends. The CDR3 DNA is TGTGCCTGGGGGACCCCAGGTAGGGCTGAAGCTTTCTTT. This encodes CAWGTPGRAEAFF. Filled out from reference TRBV30 and TRBJ1-1, the complete variable domain reads SQTIHQWPATLVQPVGSPLSLECTVEGTSNPNLYWYRQAAGRGLQLLFYSVGIGQISSEVPQNLSASRPQDRQFILSSKKLLLSDSGFYLCAWGTPGRAEAFFGQGTRLTVV.

This chain connects TRBV18 to TRBJ2-5; 8 bases align to TRBD1. The length of the CDR3 is 14 residues. Trimming removed 6 bases from V and 4 bases from J; junction bases left unmatched: 7. Germline V gives CDR1 KGHSH, CDR2 LQKENI. The CDR3 protein is CASSTTGAGETQYF. The CDR3 DNA reads as TGTGCCAGCTCTACGACAGGGGCGGGAGAGACCCAGTACTTC.

This chain links TRBV7-9 with TRBJ1-1; TRBD1 is a possible D gene (6 bases). CDR1 SEHNR and CDR2 FQNEAQ come from the germline V gene (reference sequence). V was shortened by 4 bases and J by 1 base, with 19 bases between the two germline ends. This CDR3 is 17 amino acids long. As DNA, the CDR3 is TGTGCCAGCAGCTCCCTTCTCCGGGGGCCGGAGAACACTGAAGCTTTCTTT. The encoded protein is CASSSLLRGPENTEAFF.

This clone was seen only once. CDR3 region: CASSPLLAGSSYEQYF. The CDR3 DNA reads TGTGCCAGCAGCCCCCTTCTAGCGGGGAGCTCCTACGAGCAGTACTTC. The chain carries TRBV5-5 and TRBJ2-7; 9 nucleotides line up with TRBD2. Germline V gene sequence: CDR1 SGHKS, CDR2 YYEKEE (reference sequence). CDR3 length: 16 amino acids. J was trimmed by 0 bases and V by 4 bases; bases with no gene match: 8. The variable domain in full, with the rest retrieved from reference TRBV5-5 and TRBJ2-7, is DAGVTQSPTHLIKTRGQQVTLRCSPISGHKSVSWYQQVLGQGPQFIFQYYEKEERGRGNFPDRFSARQFPNYSSELNVNALLLGDSALYLCASSPLLAGSSYEQYFGPGTRLTVT.

This rearrangement joins TRBV25-1 to TRBJ1-1; D unresolved. The germline CDR1 and CDR2 sequences are MGHDK and SYGVNS. This CDR3 comprises 12 residues. Trimming left V 9 bases short and J 2 bases short, with 10 bases between. The CDR3 region is CASQAVNTEAFF. CDR3 DNA: TGTGCCAGTCAGGCTGTAAACACTGAAGCTTTCTTT.

V and J are TRBV2 and TRBJ1-1; D is unclear. Germline V lookup: CDR1 SNHLY, CDR2 FYNNEI. V dropped 4 bases and J dropped 5 bases, with 14 bases sitting between them. The CDR3 is made up of 14 amino acids. The CDR3 sequence: CASSVMGQTTEAFF. CDR3 DNA sequence: TGTGCCAGCAGTGTCATGGGCCAGACGACTGAAGCTTTCTTT.

The chain couples TRBV11-2 to TRBJ2-7; TRBD1 matches at 9 bases. Unmatched junction bases numbered 5, after V lost 4 bases and J lost 1 base. Germline CDR1 reads SGHAT; CDR2 reads FQNNGV. This CDR3 contains 15 residues. CDR3 in DNA: TGTGCCAGCAGCTCCGGGACAGGGCAATCCTACGAGCAGTACTTC. Its translation is CASSSGTGQSYEQYF.

The V gene is TRBV3-1 (or the pseudogene TRBV3-2), the J gene TRBJ1-6, with TRBD1 identical over 7 bases. The germline gives CDR1 LGHDT, CDR2 YNNKEL (reference sequence). The V gene end was trimmed by 1 base and the J gene end by 6 bases; junction bases not matched to a gene: 12. The CDR3 consists of 18 residues. The CDR3 region has the DNA TGTGCCAGCAGCCAAGGGGGGGAGCGGGGACAGATTAATTCACCCCTCCACTTT. Translating gives CASSQGGERGQINSPLHF.

This sequence joins TRBV2 and TRBJ1-5; no firm D call. CDR1 and CDR2 from the germline V gene are SNHLY and FYNNEI. V was pared by 1 base and J by 0 bases, with 7 bases between. This CDR3 region has 15 residues. CDR3: CASSEGPHSNQPQHF. CDR3 sequence (DNA): TGTGCCAGCAGTGAAGGGCCGCATAGCAATCAGCCCCAGCATTTT.

The V and J genes are TRBV6-6 and TRBJ1-6; 7 positions match TRBD1. This CDR3 has 13 amino acids. Germline V lookup: CDR1 MNHNY, CDR2 SVGAGI (reference sequence). Losses at the gene ends were 6 bases for V and 7 bases for J; bases not matched to a gene: 3. CDR3 in amino acids: CASSRQGNSPLHF. The CDR3 coding sequence is TGTGCCAGCAGCCGACAGGGAAATTCACCCCTCCACTTT.

This chain joins TRBV2 and TRBJ2-5, with D unclear. The germline V and J ends were trimmed by 0 bases and 4 bases, with 12 bases remaining between them. The CDR3 spans 15 residues. Germline lookup yields CDR1 SNHLY and CDR2 FYNNEI. As DNA, the CDR3 is TGTGCCAGCAGTGAAGCGGTAACTGCCCGAGAGACCCAGTACTTC. As protein: CASSEAVTARETQYF.

As DNA, the CDR3 is TGTGCCAGCCGTGGGACCGTAAACACCGGGGAGCTGTTTTTT. Encoded protein: CASRGTVNTGELFF. The J gene is TRBJ2-2, the V gene TRBV2, with D possibly called TRBD1 or TRBD2 (5 bases each). Trimming took off 8 bases at V and 2 bases at J, with 12 bases between the two ends. Looked up from germline, CDR1 is SNHLY and CDR2 is FYNNEI. CDR3 length equals 14 residues.

The chain uses TRBV5-1 and TRBJ2-7; 9 nucleotides align to TRBD1. This CDR3 is built from 13 residues. The junction had 0 bases not matched to a gene; V was cut back by 3 bases and J by 2 bases. Per the germline V gene, CDR1 is SGHRS and CDR2 is YFSETQ. The CDR3 loop is CASSYRGPYEQYF. CDR3 sequence (DNA): TGCGCCAGCAGCTACAGGGGGCCCTACGAGCAGTACTTC.

The chain recombines TRBV9 with TRBJ1-3; TRBD1 agrees at 7 bases. The CDR3 totals 16 residues. Trimming at V came to 0 bases and at J to 5 bases, leaving 8 bases not matched to a gene. In germline, CDR1 is SGDLS, CDR2 YYNGEE. The CDR3 DNA reads as TGTGCCAGCAGCGTAGTTGCACAAGGGGGCAGAAACACCATATATTTT. Residues: CASSVVAQGGRNTIYF. Variable domain in full (rest from reference TRBV9 and TRBJ1-3): DSGVTQTPKHLITATGQRVTLRCSPRSGDLSVYWYQQSLDQGLQFLIQYYNGEERAKGNILERFSAQQFPDLHSELNLSSLELGDSALYFCASSVVAQGGRNTIYFGEGSWLTVV.

This chain links TRBV6-5 with TRBJ1-5; 7 bases match TRBD1. The germline gives CDR1 MNHEY, CDR2 SVGAGI. Trimming took 4 bases from V and 2 from J; bases not matched to a gene: 2. The CDR3 is made up of 14 amino acids. CDR3 region: CASSLTGGNQPQHF. In DNA form, the CDR3 reads TGTGCCAGCAGTTTAACAGGGGGCAATCAGCCCCAGCATTTT.

The genes are TRBV3-1 (or the pseudogene TRBV3-2) and TRBJ1-1; D unclear. Deletions cut 0 bases from V and 3 bases from J, with 11 bases between. The length of the CDR3 is 15 residues. CDR1 LGHDT and CDR2 YNNKEL come from the germline V gene (reference sequence). The CDR3 region is CASSQDGRVYTEAFF. The CDR3 bases are TGTGCCAGCAGCCAAGACGGTAGAGTCTACACTGAAGCTTTCTTT.

This clone was seen more than once but under ten times. The CDR3 region has the DNA TGTGCCAGCAGCCTTAGGCCTTGGGTTAATCAGCCCCAGCATTTT. It codes for CASSLRPWVNQPQHF. This chain joins TRBV6-5 and TRBJ1-5; unclear D gene. Germline CDR1 and CDR2: MNHEY and SVGAGI. Trimming shortened V by 6 bases and J by 4 bases, and 16 bases separated the two germline ends. The CDR3 consists of 15 residues.